This T cell receptor beta chain was sequenced during a study of shared clonotypes between healthy human individuals. The CDR3 length is 15 residues. Trimming left V 2 bases short and J 3 bases short, with 11 bases between. Germline V lookup: CDR1 MNHNY, CDR2 SVGAGI (reference sequence). Deep-level settings were used for running the assay. Profiling relied on immunoSEQ multiplex PCR, and the TCRdb table lists in-frame clones only, not all of them. This sample yields some 2,000,000 clones, of which approximately 96% are seen a single time; around 0.13% belongs to the top ten. HIV-negative, healthy adults without recent acute infections or vaccinations were the donors.

The rearrangement joins TRBV6-6 to TRBJ1-5; D possibly corresponds to TRBD1 (5 bases). The sample comprised naive CD4+ T cells sorted from blood. The sample's subset: CD45RA+ positively selected. The TCR originated in a young man in good health. The CDR3 nucleotides read TGTGCCAGCAGTTACGGGCCGGGGGACAATCAGCCCCAGCATTTT. This codes for CASSYGPGDNQPQHF.